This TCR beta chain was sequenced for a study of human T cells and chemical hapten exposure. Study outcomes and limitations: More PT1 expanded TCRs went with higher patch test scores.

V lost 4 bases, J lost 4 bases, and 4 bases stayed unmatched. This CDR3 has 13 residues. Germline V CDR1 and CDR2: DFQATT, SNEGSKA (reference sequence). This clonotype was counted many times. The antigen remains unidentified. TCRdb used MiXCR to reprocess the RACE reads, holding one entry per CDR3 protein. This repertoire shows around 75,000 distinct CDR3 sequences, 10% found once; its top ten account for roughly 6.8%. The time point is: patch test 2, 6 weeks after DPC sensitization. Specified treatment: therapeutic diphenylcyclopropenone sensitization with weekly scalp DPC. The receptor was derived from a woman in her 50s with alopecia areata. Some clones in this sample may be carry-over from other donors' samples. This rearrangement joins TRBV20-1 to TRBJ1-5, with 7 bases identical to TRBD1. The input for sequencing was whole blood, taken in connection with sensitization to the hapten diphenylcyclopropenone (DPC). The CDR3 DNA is TGCAGTGCTAAACGACAGGGTAATCAGCCCCAGCATTTT. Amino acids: CSAKRQGNQPQHF.